This T cell receptor (beta chain) was profiled in a study of cytotoxic CD8 clonotypes in ibrutinib-treated CLL. Across the study: Average yields of roughly 260,000 productive templates and tens of thousands of productive rearrangements characterized the samples.

Study-wide findings and caveats: The clonality rise at ibrutinib response reflected private clonotype expansion.

Some clones are missing from TCRdb's copy, which holds only in-frame ones; the method was immunoSEQ multiplex PCR. The sample lists under 200,000 clones; about 84% were seen once. About this clone itself: The antigen is undetermined.

This clonotype was obtained from a human donor with chronic lymphocytic leukemia. The sequenced sample was PBMCs, obtained after 24 months of ibrutinib treatment.

The chain's CDR3 is CASSPDRGAYNSPLHF. CDR3 nucleotides: TGTGCCAGCAGTCCAGACAGGGGCGCCTATAATTCACCCCTCCACTTT. V usage is TRBV5-6 and J usage is TRBJ1-6, with 8 nucleotides matching TRBD1. Trimming cost V 5 bases and J 2 bases; bases outside gene matches: 6. CDR1 and CDR2 from the germline V gene are SGHDT and YYEEEE. The CDR3 is 16 amino acids.